This T cell receptor (beta chain) stems from a study of Ad26.COV2.S vaccination and SARS-CoV-2 variants. As for this clone: Its antigen is still unknown.

V shed 0 bases and J shed 3 bases, with 9 bases lying between them. Germline V lookup: CDR1 MNHEY, CDR2 SVGAGI. This CDR3 is 15 amino acids long. TCRdb's copy holds only in-frame clones and misses some; the assay was immunoSEQ multiplex PCR. The sample records hundreds of thousands of clones, more than 70% being singletons. The treatment was: 19 received Ad26.COV2.S at low or high dose, single or two shots; five or six received placebo; per-sample allocation not given. After the first vaccine or placebo injection, samples were drawn on day 63. Study observations and caveats: There was a possibility that the TCR breadth and depth analyses underestimated total T cell responses.

This specimen was peripheral blood, taken in a trial of Ad26.COV2.S vaccine versus placebo. The clonotype originates from a person aged 18-60 years who received the Ad26.COV2.S COVID-19 vaccine or a placebo. The genes are TRBV6-5 and TRBJ1-5; D gene uncertain. CDR3 residues: CASSYSHGNNQPQHF. CDR3 DNA: TGTGCCAGCAGTTACTCTCACGGGAACAATCAGCCCCAGCATTTT.